This TCR beta chain appears in the sequencing data of a study of cytomegalovirus exposure and HLA in healthy donors. Study outcomes and limitations: In vitro assays verified that a few CMV-associated chains recognized CMV antigens specifically. Some TCR beta chains (more than 150 of them) were listed as cytomegalovirus-associated.

The assay was immunoSEQ multiplex PCR, and TCRdb's table has in-frame clones only and misses some. Of roughly 65,000 clones in the sample, around 92% were seen once. About this clone itself: Its antigen is as yet unknown.

The specimen sequenced was PBMCs. This TCR derives from a man aged 18 to 30 in good health and CMV-seropositive.

The CDR3 loop reads CASSLKGVNEQFF. CDR3 bases: TGCGCCAGCAGCTTGAAGGGGGTCAATGAGCAGTTCTTC. V usage is TRBV5-1 and J usage is TRBJ2-1; possibly TRBD1 for D (6 bases). V lost 1 base and J lost 6, with 8 bases in between. This CDR3 has 13 residues. Germline CDR1 and CDR2: SGHRS and YFSETQ.